Reported below is one TCR beta chain. The data derive from a study of blood T cell repertoires in COVID-19. About the study: The samples span acute and convalescent COVID-19 from the United States, Italy and Spain. The analysed material was cDNA or gDNA that came from T cells, B-cell-depleted T cells, or PBMCs.

Trimming removed 6 bases from V and 1 base from J; junction bases left unmatched: 4. CDR1 and CDR2 from the germline V gene are MNHEY and SVGEGT. This CDR3 comprises 15 residues. Assay used: immunoSEQ multiplex PCR; TCRdb lists only in-frame clones, some missing. The sample consists of roughly 670,000 clones, around 89% of them appearing once. The TCR originated in a woman under 30 with acute or convalescent COVID-19. Sequencing used peripheral blood. This sequence joins TRBV6-2 or TRBV6-3 and TRBJ2-2; TRBD1 matches 8 bases. Here the CDR3 reads CASSQGAGNTGELFF. The DNA of the CDR3 is TGTGCCAGCAGCCAGGGGGCTGGGAACACCGGGGAGCTGTTTTTT.